This T cell receptor (beta chain) comes out of a study of shared clonotypes between healthy human individuals. The V gene's germline CDR1 is MRHNA and CDR2 SNTAGT. The CDR3 spans 15 residues. With 0 bases clipped from V and 5 bases from J, the junction kept 5 bases outside the gene matches. CD45RA-negative memory and CD45RA+ naive subsets were split from the CD4+ cells. Clones were sequenced by immunoSEQ multiplex PCR, and TCRdb holds only the in-frame ones, with some missing. This sample carries about 2.4 million clones, 90% to 95% of them seen once, and the ten largest clones take around 0.37%. This clonotype was sampled from a man between 18 and 35 years old in good health. Some clones in this sample may be carry-over from other donors' samples. This chain links TRBV6-4 with TRBJ2-3; TRBD2 matches 7 bases. What was sequenced was naive CD4+ T cells from PBMCs. Subset of the sample: CD45RA+ positively selected. CDR3 region: CASSDSAGRGDTQYF. CDR3 bases: TGTGCCAGCAGTGACTCGGCAGGGAGGGGAGATACGCAGTATTTT.